Below are 13 T cell receptor beta chains sequenced from a single sample in a study of technical replicates of blood from a handful of donors. Data came from immunoSEQ multiplex PCR; TCRdb stores just in-frame clones and leaves some out. The sample shows around 50,000 clones, approximately 95% of them seen only once. The sample comprised T cells isolated from PBMCs. These receptors all come from a human donor in good health.

This chain joins TRBV6-1 and TRBJ2-2, with 7 bases lining up with TRBD2. V dropped 4 bases and J dropped 4; count of bases not matched to a gene: 6. CDR1 is MNHNS and CDR2 is SASEGT in the germline V gene. The CDR3 loop spans 15 amino acids. CDR3 amino acids: CASSVNAGATGELFF. The DNA of the CDR3 is TGTGCCAGCAGTGTTAACGCGGGAGCCACCGGGGAGCTGTTTTTT.

The V call is TRBV10-3, the J call TRBJ2-3; D is unclear. Germline V gene sequence: CDR1 ENHRY, CDR2 SYGVKD. Between the trimmed V and J ends, which lost 2 bases and 3 bases, there was a span of 12 bases. The CDR3 runs to 15 residues. The chain's CDR3 is CAISEKVSRTDTQYF. As DNA, the CDR3 is TGTGCCATCAGTGAGAAGGTTAGCAGAACAGATACGCAGTATTTT.

The chain recombines TRBV2 with TRBJ2-1; TRBD2 aligns across 8 bases. The CDR3 covers 15 residues. With 2 bases clipped from V and 15 bases from J, the junction kept 15 bases outside the gene matches. Germline V gives CDR1 SNHLY, CDR2 FYNNEI. The CDR3 here is CASSERWLAGPSRFF. The CDR3 DNA reads TGTGCCAGCAGTGAACGGTGGCTAGCGGGTCCATCCCGGTTCTTC. Combining the CDR3 with reference TRBV2 and TRBJ2-1 gives the whole variable domain EPEVTQTPSHQVTQMGQEVILRCVPISNHLYFYWYRQILGQKVEFLVSFYNNEISEKSEIFDDQFSVERPDGSNFTLKIRSTKLEDSAMYFCASSERWLAGPSRFFGPGTRLTVL.

The chain couples TRBV5-5 to TRBJ2-7, with 13 bases matching TRBD2. Germline CDR1 SGHKS, CDR2 YYEKEE (reference sequence). This CDR3 has 16 amino acids. Trimming took 6 bases from V and 4 from J; bases not matched to a gene: 10. The CDR3 here is CASTGTSGISPYEQYF. CDR3 nucleotide sequence: TGTGCCAGCACCGGGACTAGCGGGATTTCTCCGTACGAGCAGTACTTC. The full variable domain, in which reference TRBV5-5 and TRBJ2-7 provide the parts outside the CDR3, is DAGVTQSPTHLIKTRGQQVTLRCSPISGHKSVSWYQQVLGQGPQFIFQYYEKEERGRGNFPDRFSARQFPNYSSELNVNALLLGDSALYLCASTGTSGISPYEQYFGPGTRLTVT.

The CDR3 bases are TGCAGCGTATGGGGACTAGCGGGTGGGTCCTACACCGGGGAGCTGTTTTTT. This sequence encodes CSVWGLAGGSYTGELFF. The chain joins TRBV29-1 to TRBJ2-2, with 12 bases fitting TRBD2. This CDR3 comprises 17 residues. CDR1 and CDR2 (germline): SQVTM, ANQGSEA. With 6 bases clipped from V and 3 bases from J, the junction kept 11 bases outside the gene matches.

The V call is TRBV15, the J call TRBJ2-7, with 7 positions matching TRBD2. Germline lookup yields CDR1 LNHNV and CDR2 YYDKDF (reference sequence). Unmatched junction bases numbered 12, after V lost 0 bases and J lost 7 bases. This CDR3 has 16 residues. This chain's CDR3 is CATSRDFGGGSGEQYF. CDR3 in DNA: TGTGCCACCAGCAGAGATTTTGGGGGAGGGTCTGGTGAGCAGTACTTC.

The chain recombines TRBV27 with TRBJ2-7; unclear D gene. The germline V gene encodes CDR1 MNHEY and CDR2 SMNVEV (reference sequence). Trimming stripped 3 bases from V and 4 bases from J, with 13 bases between. The CDR3 covers 14 residues. CDR3 residues: CASSFGLQLYEQYF. The CDR3 bases are TGTGCCAGCAGTTTTGGCTTACAGTTGTACGAGCAGTACTTC.

The chain couples TRBV4-2 to TRBJ1-2; 11 nucleotides match TRBD1. The V and J ends lost 4 bases and 11 bases, in that order; junction bases with no gene match: 6. The CDR3 runs 13 residues. Germline CDR1 and CDR2: LGHNA and YNFKEQ. As DNA, the CDR3 is TGTGCCAGCAGCCCACTGGACAGGGGGCTATACACCTTC. It codes for CASSPLDRGLYTF.

The CDR3 here is CASSQYRASSYEQYF. The CDR3 DNA is TGCGCCAGCAGCCAATACAGGGCGAGCTCCTACGAGCAGTACTTC. The chain employs TRBV4-3 and TRBJ2-7, with D tentatively TRBD1 (6 bases). The germline V and J ends were trimmed by 2 bases and 0 bases, with 11 bases remaining between them. There are 15 residues in the CDR3. Germline CDR1 is LGHNA and CDR2 is YSLEER.

The rearrangement joins TRBV5-4 to TRBJ2-7, with TRBD2 as a possible D gene (6 bases). V was shortened by 3 bases and J by 2 bases, with 15 bases between the two germline ends. From germline, CDR1 is SGHNT and CDR2 YYREEE (reference sequence). The CDR3 has 15 residues. In DNA form, the CDR3 reads TGTGCCAGCAGCTCCCCAGGAGGGCCAGCCTACGAGCAGTACTTC. Amino acid sequence: CASSSPGGPAYEQYF.

This chain uses TRBV7-3 with TRBJ2-7, with 9 bases fitting TRBD1. The CDR3 contains 17 residues. The ends lost 6 bases at V and 5 bases at J; junction bases unmatched: 17. Germline lookup yields CDR1 SGHTA and CDR2 FQGTGA. In DNA form, the CDR3 reads TGTGCCAGCAGTTATACTGGGATGATGGGACAGGGCAACGAGCAGTACTTC. Its protein is CASSYTGMMGQGNEQYF.

The CDR3 loop reads CASSLGVEGSGELFF. Here the CDR3 DNA reads TGTGCCAGCAGCTTAGGGGTGGAGGGAAGCGGGGAGCTGTTTTTT. This chain joins TRBV7-2 and TRBJ2-2; perhaps TRBD2 as D (6 bases). Between the trimmed V and J ends, which lost 1 base and 7 bases, there was a span of 13 bases. The CDR3 loop spans 15 amino acids. The V gene's germline CDR1 is SGHTA and CDR2 FQGNSA.

The chain carries TRBV5-1 and TRBJ1-1; TRBD1 might be the D (6 bases). The CDR3 is 16 residues long. CDR1 is SGHRS and CDR2 is YFSETQ in the germline V gene. V was trimmed by 5 bases and J by 1 base, leaving 18 bases between them. This CDR3 is CASRRSTGLANTEAFF. The CDR3 DNA reads TGCGCCAGCAGGCGTAGCACAGGGTTAGCGAACACTGAAGCTTTCTTT.